This TCR beta chain was sequenced for a study of tumor-infiltrating lymphocytes in primary liver carcinoma. Study results and limitations: Reduced overlap was seen in tumor-adjacent and tumor-blood pairs versus tumor region pairs.

The germline V gene encodes CDR1 SGHRS and CDR2 YFSETQ. The CDR3 is made up of 13 amino acids. Co-extraction yielded RNA and DNA from around 20-30 mg of unsorted bulk tissue. In the case of this clonotype: Its specificity is unknown. The CDR3 ends on some other residue instead of the conserved phenylalanine or tryptophan, so this is likely a read error.

TCR beta cDNA came from roughly 450 ng total RNA, primed with a constant-region primer. Modified slightly, ARM-PCR produced TCR beta libraries over three nested multiplex PCR rounds. The study ran its first two PCR rounds for approximately 11 cycles each, using TRBV1-TRBV30 forward primers and a C-beta reverse primer. TCRdb reprocessed the multiplex PCR reads with MiXCR, giving one entry per CDR3 protein. Of roughly 100,000 distinct CDR3 sequences detected, approximately 78% appear once; the ten largest clones hold more than 15%. This TCR came from a man between 35 and 55 years old with primary liver carcinoma and hepatitis B virus infection. The rearrangement uses TRBV5-1 and TRBJ1-1, with a tentative D call TRBD1 (6 bases). Sequencing was carried out using liver tumor tissue from sampling region 3. Sample subset: tumor region T3, left-lateral pole. CDR3 sequence (DNA): TGCGCCAGCAGCTTAAGAGGGGACACTGACGCTTTCATT. This encodes CASSLRGDTDAFI.